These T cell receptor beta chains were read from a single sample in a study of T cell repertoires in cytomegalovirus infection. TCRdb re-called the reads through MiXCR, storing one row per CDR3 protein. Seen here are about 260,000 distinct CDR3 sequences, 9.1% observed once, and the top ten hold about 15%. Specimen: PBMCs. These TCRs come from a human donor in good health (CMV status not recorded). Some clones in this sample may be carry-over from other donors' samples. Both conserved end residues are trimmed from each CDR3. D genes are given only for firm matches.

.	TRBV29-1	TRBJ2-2	SVTRGDGELF
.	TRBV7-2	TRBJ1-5	ASSQARTGPQH
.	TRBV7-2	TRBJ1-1	ASSFPQLEAF
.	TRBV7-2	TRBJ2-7	ASSLAGTWRDEQY
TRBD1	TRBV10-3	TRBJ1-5	ATTGQGEKPQH
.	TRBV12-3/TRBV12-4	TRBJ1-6	ASSPQGLSPLH
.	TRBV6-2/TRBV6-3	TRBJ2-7	ASSNPGGGIGSHEQY
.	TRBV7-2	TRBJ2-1	ASSATGLGEQF
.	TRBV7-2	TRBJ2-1	ASSRPGQFYNEQF
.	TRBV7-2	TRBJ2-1	ASSFSGTNFYNEQF
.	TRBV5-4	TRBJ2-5	ASSRELFPETQY
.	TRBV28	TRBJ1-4	ASSQTGRSEKLF
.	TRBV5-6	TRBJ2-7	ASSLQGNSYEQY
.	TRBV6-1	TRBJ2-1	ASRGSGTRSYNEQF
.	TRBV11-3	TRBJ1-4	ASSLEAGHHRHEKLF
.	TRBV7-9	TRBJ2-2	ASAAGPANTGELF
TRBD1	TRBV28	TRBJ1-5	ASSPTLDRGRNQPQH
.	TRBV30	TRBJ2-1	AWSLDSSSYNEQF
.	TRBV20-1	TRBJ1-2	SADGGREGYT
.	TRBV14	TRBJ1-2	ASSQGPGYT
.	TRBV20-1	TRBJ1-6	SARYQGSSLYNSPLH
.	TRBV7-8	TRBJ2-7	ASGLRRVPNEQY
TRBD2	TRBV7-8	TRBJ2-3	ASSLAPAGDGDTQY
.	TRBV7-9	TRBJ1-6	ASSLAGSNSPLH
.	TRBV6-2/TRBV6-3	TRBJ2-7	ASSSGRYPYEQY
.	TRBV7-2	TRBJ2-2	ASSSRGFYTGELF
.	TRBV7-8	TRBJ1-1	ASSHGGGNTEAF
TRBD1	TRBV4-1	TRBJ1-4	ASSQDAGQGTTNEKLF
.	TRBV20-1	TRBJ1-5	SARAPLGRGEDQPQH
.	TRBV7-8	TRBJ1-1	ASSTQNLNTEAF
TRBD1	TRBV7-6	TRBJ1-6	ASSLFSGQGGNSPLH
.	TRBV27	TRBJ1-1	ASSLQGVGNTEAF
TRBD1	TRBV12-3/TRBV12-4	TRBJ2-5	ASRRSGTGPETQY
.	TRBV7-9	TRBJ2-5	ASSFSGTTQETQY
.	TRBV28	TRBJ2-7	ASRSPKPVYEQY
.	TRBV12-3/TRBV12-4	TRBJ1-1	ASRTDRPSSEAF
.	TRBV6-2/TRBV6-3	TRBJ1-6	ASSRTQSGTTNSPLH
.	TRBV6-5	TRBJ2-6	ASSYYYRRSGANVLT
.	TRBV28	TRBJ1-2	ASSERAGREGYT
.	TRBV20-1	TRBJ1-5	SASQGTFNQPQH
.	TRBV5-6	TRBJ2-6	ASSYGGSGANVLT
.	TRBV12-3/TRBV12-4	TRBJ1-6	ASSGTYSPLH
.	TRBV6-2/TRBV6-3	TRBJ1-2	ASLGRIYGYT
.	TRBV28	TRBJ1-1	ASSLPRTGTEAF
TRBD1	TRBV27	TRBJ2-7	ASSEPGQGFFEQY